The 4 T cell receptor beta chains presented below share a single source sample, sequenced in a study of shared clonotypes between healthy human individuals. The repertoire was sequenced with immunoSEQ multiplex PCR; TCRdb's copy has only in-frame clones and lacks some. The sample gives some 1,100,000 clones, 75% to 80% of which show up once; approximately 0.52% is in the top ten. The sequencing input was memory CD4+ T cells from PBMCs. Subset defined: CD45RA-negative fraction. These receptors all come from a man aged 18 to 29 in good health. Some clones in this sample may be carry-over from other donors' samples.

The chain has TRBV9 and TRBJ2-5; 10 bases agree with TRBD2. CDR1 is SGDLS, CDR2 YYNGEE, per germline. This CDR3 contains 16 residues. The trim removed 2 bases at V and 4 bases at J, leaving 8 bases unmatched. CDR3 sequence reads: CASSVARLAGVETQYF. The CDR3 nucleotides are TGTGCCAGCAGCGTGGCCAGGCTAGCGGGAGTAGAGACCCAGTACTTC.

V gene TRBV5-1 combines with J gene TRBJ2-5; no clear D gene. Trimming took 4 bases from V and 1 from J, leaving 14 bases between them. The germline gives CDR1 SGHRS, CDR2 YFSETQ. The CDR3 loop spans 15 amino acids. The CDR3 sequence: CASSRVGAIQETQYF. The CDR3 coding sequence is TGCGCCAGCAGCCGGGTCGGAGCGATCCAAGAGACCCAGTACTTC.

The chain joins TRBV6-5 to TRBJ2-7, with 10 bases aligning to TRBD2. The length of the CDR3 is 16 residues. Germline trimming cut 0 bases from V and 3 bases from J; bases unmatched to any gene: 5. Per the germline V gene, CDR1 is MNHEY and CDR2 is SVGAGI. The CDR3 region is CASSYSGLAGVYEQYF. The CDR3 region has the DNA TGTGCCAGCAGTTACTCGGGGCTAGCGGGAGTCTACGAGCAGTACTTC.

This chain connects TRBV19 to TRBJ1-5; D possibly corresponds to TRBD1 (5 bases). Trimming removed 2 bases at V and 2 bases at J, with 13 bases between. This CDR3 has 16 residues. The germline CDR1 and CDR2 sequences are LNHDA and SQIVND (reference sequence). This CDR3 reads CASSIRDRGGNQPQHF. The CDR3 DNA reads TGTGCCAGTAGTATAAGGGATCGGGGGGGCAATCAGCCCCAGCATTTT.